The TCR beta chain described here comes from a study of blood T cell repertoires in COVID-19 (TCRdb year 2020). As for the study more broadly: Samples covering the acute and convalescent phases of COVID-19 were provided by collaborators in the United States, Italy and Spain. The prospective study material was composed of cDNA or gDNA derived from T cells, B-cell-depleted T cells, or PBMCs. Where available, HLA class I and class II types were obtained from metadata supplied by the sample provider rather than from assay-based typing. Samples came from the ongoing ImmuneRACE study (first 160 participants) plus 1,254 subjects from 6 global collaborators. A de-identified subject ID, COVID-19 status, age in years and sex were almost always included in the sample metadata. The repertoires were made available in a free public database intended to serve as a resource for research on the immune response to SARS-CoV-2. Deeply sampled blood TCRbeta repertoires from subjects exposed to, actively infected with, or recovered from COVID-19 were included in the dataset. General study outcomes and caveats: How much clinical and demographic metadata was included differed by source and by participant, and the metadata was provided uncurated.

At one collaborating source in Seattle, patients were enrolled during active infection and were followed longitudinally through the course of disease. Each collaborating institution followed its own protocols to collect whole blood in K2EDTA tubes. For TCRbeta analysis, collaborator samples were shipped as frozen whole blood, as isolated PBMCs, or as DNA extracted from either sample type. The CDR3 sequence holds 15 residues, the cysteine and phenylalanine included. Only CDR3 DNA remains: 45 bases, in frame from the first base. As encoded in the germline V gene (reference sequence), CDR1 is LNHNV while CDR2 is YYDKDF. V is cut by 0 bases and J by 5 bases, and the space between the germline ends is 10 bases. In regard to this clone: Its cognate antigen has yet to be identified. Per-nucleotide qualities are absent, and no much larger clonotype sits a single base away.

TCRbeta CDR3 regions were amplified from genomic DNA using the immunoSEQ Assay, a bias-controlled multiplex PCR. The authors processed their data as follows. Nucleated cell counts per sample were estimated from amplification of reference gene primers within the assay. Sequence reads were collapsed and filtered to measure the absolute abundance of every unique TCRbeta CDR3 rearrangement. For each sample, productive Simpson clonality was calculated as the square root of Simpson's diversity index over productive rearrangements. TCRdb took this table from immuneACCESS and kept in-frame rearrangements with V and J called. Such tables lack part of the clones; where checked against another copy, unresolved V genes explain under half of the gap, and the rest is unexplained. That table is the source of V, J and clone size, and D and trimming were worked out from the DNA. This sample is represented by 150,000 to 200,000 clones; approximately 81% of them were singletons. The ten largest clones capture roughly 15% of the sample.

Sequencing was done on a sample of peripheral blood. This clonotype was sampled from a woman aged 70-85 years with COVID-19, enrolled during active disease. The chain joins TRBV15 to TRBJ2-2; TRBD1 is perhaps the D gene, given 5 matching bases. The sequenced DNA: TGTGCCACCAGCAGAGATGAAACAGGAACCGGGGAGCTGTTTTTT. The translation is CATSRDETGTGELFF.